This T cell receptor (beta chain) came from a study of T cell responses to AZD1222 COVID-19 vaccine. The data were produced by immunoSEQ multiplex PCR, yet TCRdb's version contains in-frame clones alone and is incomplete. The table records 160,000 or so clones, roughly 91% of them present only once. The CDR3 sequence is 15 residues long. V shed 5 bases and J shed 3 bases, with 14 bases lying between them. Germline V gene sequence: CDR1 SEHNR, CDR2 FQNEAQ (reference sequence). Study observations and caveats: Vaccine-associated CD4 TCRs ranged over spike, dominating at 160-218 and 743-854.

This clone is a singleton in its sample. The antigen is undetermined. This sequence originates from an adult in good health. J is TRBJ1-5 and V is TRBV7-9, with a tentative D call TRBD1 (5 bases). Sequencing was performed on peripheral blood, taken on day 0 of AZD1222 vaccination. The CDR3 nucleotides read TGTGCCAGCAGCCCGGACGGGGGTCCCAATCAGCCCCAGCATTTT. This codes for CASSPDGGPNQPQHF.